The present T cell receptor (beta chain) was sequenced within a study of T-cell memory formation after mild COVID-19. Study-wide results and limits: Contracting CD4+ clones lay largely in CM and EM, with CD8+ ones residing in EMRA.

5'RACE primed from the constant segment yielded TCR alpha and TCR beta cDNA libraries bearing sample barcodes and UMIs. TCRdb reprocessed the 5' RACE reads with MiXCR, giving one entry per CDR3 protein. This table has about 210,000 distinct CDR3 sequences, 27% appearing once. On this clonotype itself: Its antigen is unknown.

This TCR was sampled from an adult woman who had mild COVID-19 (a few samples of this study predate the infection). Cell type and time point are not known. Sample: PBMCs or a T cell subset sorted from them (not recorded which).

The CDR3: CASSLVGTDEQYF. CDR3 coding DNA: TGTGCCAGCAGCCTCGTGGGGACCGACGAGCAGTACTTC. This chain uses TRBV12-3 or TRBV12-4 with TRBJ2-7, with D perhaps matching TRBD1 or TRBD2 (5 bases each). V was pared by 6 bases and J by 5 bases, with 14 bases between. The CDR3 loop spans 13 amino acids.